These 27 T cell receptor beta chains originate from one sample sequenced in a study of cytomegalovirus exposure and HLA in healthy donors. With 60 Vbeta and 13 Jbeta primers, the PCR was carried out. Generated by immunoSEQ multiplex PCR, the TCRdb table keeps only in-frame clones and is missing some. The table includes approximately 130,000 clones, approximately 80% detected once. What was sequenced was PBMCs. These receptors came from a man aged 40-55 years in good health and CMV-seronegative.

V gene TRBV9 combines with J gene TRBJ2-2; TRBD1 matches at 7 bases. Trimming removed 3 bases from V and 5 bases from J; junction bases left unmatched: 7. The CDR3 runs to 15 residues. CDR1 is SGDLS and CDR2 is YYNGEE in the germline V gene. CDR3 DNA sequence: TGTGCCAGCAGCGACGACAGGGTTAGGACCGGGGAGCTGTTTTTT. It encodes CASSDDRVRTGELFF.

The sample holds one count of this clone. This chain uses TRBV12-5 with TRBJ1-1, with D tentatively TRBD1 (6 bases). Trimming took 6 bases from V and 1 from J, leaving 9 bases between them. Germline V gene data show CDR1 as LGHNT and CDR2 as FRNRAP. The CDR3 is made up of 13 amino acids. The DNA for the CDR3 is TGTGCTAGTGGACAGGGCTGGAACACTGAAGCTTTCTTT. It translates to CASGQGWNTEAFF.

The chain uses TRBV13 and TRBJ2-7; D uncertain. The CDR3 has 13 residues. Germline V lookup: CDR1 PRHDT, CDR2 FYEKMQ (reference sequence). V dropped 5 bases and J dropped 2 bases, with 10 bases sitting between them. The CDR3 nucleotides are TGTGCCAGCAGCCCGCAGTTCCCCTACGAGCAGTACTTC. Protein: CASSPQFPYEQYF.

For the CDR3, the DNA is TGTGCCAGCAGTGAAGGGACAGGGGGCTACGTAGCTTTCTTT. Residues: CASSEGTGGYVAFF. This chain uses TRBV2 with TRBJ1-1; 11 bases match TRBD1. Germline-derived CDR1 and CDR2 are SNHLY and FYNNEI. With V trimmed by 1 base and J by 10 bases, 5 bases remained unmatched. CDR3 size: 14 residues.

The CDR3 nucleotides read TGTGCCAGTAGTATGGGACAGCCGGGGACTGAAGCTTTCTTT. Its translation: CASSMGQPGTEAFF. The rearrangement joins TRBV19 to TRBJ1-1; 7 bases are shared with TRBD1. The CDR3 loop spans 14 amino acids. Germline lookup yields CDR1 LNHDA and CDR2 SQIVND (reference sequence). Trimming took 3 bases from V and 5 from J; bases not matched to a gene: 6.

This chain connects TRBV5-4 to TRBJ2-7, with D perhaps TRBD2 (6 bases). The germline V and J ends were trimmed by 0 bases and 7 bases, with 20 bases remaining between them. There are 16 residues in the CDR3. In germline, CDR1 is SGHNT, CDR2 YYREEE (reference sequence). CDR3: CASSLALGTPLPEQYF. The CDR3 nucleotides are TGTGCCAGCAGCTTGGCCTTGGGGACTCCTCTCCCGGAGCAGTACTTC.

V and J are TRBV18 and TRBJ2-6, with D possibly TRBD1 on 6 matching bases. The CDR3 covers 16 residues. Germline lookup yields CDR1 KGHSH and CDR2 LQKENI. Trimming took 4 bases from V and 4 from J, leaving 14 bases between them. DNA for the CDR3: TGTGCCAGCTCACGGCAACAGGGTTCAGGGGCCAACGTCCTGACTTTC. Its protein product is CASSRQQGSGANVLTF.

This rearrangement joins TRBV7-8 to TRBJ1-4, with TRBD1 identical over 9 bases. The CDR3 length is 16 residues. Germline CDR1 reads SGHVS; CDR2 reads FQNEAQ. Trimming took 0 bases from V and 7 from J; bases not matched to a gene: 6. The CDR3 loop is CASSLATGQGSEKLFF. The CDR3 coding sequence is TGTGCCAGCAGCTTAGCGACAGGACAGGGGAGTGAAAAACTGTTTTTT.

This clone appeared once. The rearrangement joins TRBV19 to TRBJ1-5; 7 bases map to TRBD1. From germline, CDR1 is LNHDA and CDR2 SQIVND (reference sequence). The CDR3 contains 13 residues. After removal of 4 bases from V and 6 bases from J, the junction contained 3 bases not matched to a gene. CDR3 DNA: TGTGCCAGTAGTACAGGGGGTCCTCAGCCCCAGCATTTT. Encoded protein: CASSTGGPQPQHF.

The V and J genes are TRBV18 and TRBJ2-3; possible D gene TRBD2, 7 bases. This CDR3 is 14 amino acids long. Trimming shortened V by 2 bases and J by 4 bases, and 10 bases separated the two germline ends. Germline CDR1 is KGHSH and CDR2 is LQKENI. The CDR3 bases are TGTGCCAGCTCACCAACGGGGGGCGCAGATACGCAGTATTTT. Protein product: CASSPTGGADTQYF. Full variable domain (outside the CDR3, taken from reference TRBV18 and TRBJ2-3): NAGVMQNPRHLVRRRGQEARLRCSPMKGHSHVYWYRQLPEEGLKFMVYLQKENIIDESGMPKERFSAEFPKEGPSILRIQQVVRGDSAAYFCASSPTGGADTQYFGPGTRLTVL.

For this clone: At one end, the junction sequence differs from germline, possibly due to a read error. V gene TRBV27 combines with J gene TRBJ2-4; 12 bases align to TRBD1. The CDR3 runs 16 residues. From germline, CDR1 is MNHEY and CDR2 SMNVEV (reference sequence). Here the CDR3 DNA reads TGTGCCAGCAGAACCGGGACAGGGGGCTTCGGAAACAGTCAGTACTTC. Protein sequence: CASRTGTGGFGNSQYF.

The chain links TRBV5-1 to TRBJ2-7, with a tentative D call TRBD1 (5 bases). The CDR3 consists of 16 residues. Deletions cut 5 bases from V and 5 bases from J, with 23 bases between. Germline V gene lookup returns CDR1 SGHRS and CDR2 YFSETQ. The CDR3 region is CASRLNPARANHEQYF. CDR3 DNA sequence: TGCGCCAGCAGGCTAAACCCGGCCAGGGCGAACCACGAGCAGTACTTC.

The chain links TRBV7-2 to TRBJ1-2, with TRBD1 as a possible D gene (6 bases). Trimming shortened V by 0 bases and J by 6 bases, and 8 bases separated the two germline ends. CDR1 and CDR2 (germline): SGHTA, FQGNSA. There are 13 residues in the CDR3. The CDR3 protein is CASSLAQGDGYTF. DNA of the CDR3: TGTGCCAGCAGCTTAGCACAGGGAGATGGCTACACCTTC.

This chain joins TRBV29-1 and TRBJ2-3; 10 bases are a match to TRBD2. The CDR3 spans 14 residues. CDR1 is SQVTM, CDR2 ANQGSEA, per germline. The junction had 2 bases not matched to a gene; V was cut back by 1 base and J by 4 bases. This CDR3 reads CSVEGAGGADTQYF. The CDR3 DNA sequence: TGCAGCGTTGAAGGAGCGGGAGGGGCAGATACGCAGTATTTT.

The chain uses TRBV5-1 and TRBJ2-3; D is perhaps TRBD1 (6 bases). V was pared by 4 bases and J by 2 bases, with 20 bases between. The CDR3 sequence is 17 residues long. Per the germline V gene, CDR1 is SGHRS and CDR2 is YFSETQ. The CDR3 region has the DNA TGCGCCAGCAGCATACCCCCCCCCGCAGGGGCCACAGATACGCAGTATTTT. As protein: CASSIPPPAGATDTQYF.

This chain joins TRBV2 and TRBJ2-3, with D tentatively TRBD2 (5 bases). The CDR3 loop spans 16 amino acids. Germline CDR1 is SNHLY and CDR2 is FYNNEI. V was pared by 8 bases and J by 1 base, with 19 bases between. The DNA for the CDR3 is TGTGCCAGCGGGTTGGCCTGGCCCGGGGGCACAGATACGCAGTATTTT. This translates into CASGLAWPGGTDTQYF.

There are a few counts of this clone. For the CDR3, the DNA is TGCGCCAGCAGCTCTCAGGGGGCTAGCACTGAAGCTTTCTTT. Its translation: CASSSQGASTEAFF. This rearrangement joins TRBV5-1 to TRBJ1-1; the match to TRBD1 covers 8 bases. CDR1 is SGHRS and CDR2 is YFSETQ in the germline V gene. The CDR3 spans 14 residues. J lost 4 bases, V lost 3 bases, and 5 bases had no gene match.

The V gene is TRBV7-9, the J gene TRBJ1-2; TRBD1 aligns across 11 bases. Germline values: CDR1 SEHNR, CDR2 FQNEAQ (reference sequence). V was pared by 3 bases and J by 3 bases, with 6 bases of the junction left unmatched. The length of the CDR3 is 16 residues. Here the CDR3 DNA reads TGTGCCAGCAGCTTGAGTCCGGGACAGGGGGACTATGGCTACACCTTC. It codes for CASSLSPGQGDYGYTF.

The chain joins TRBV4-2 to TRBJ2-1; D is perhaps TRBD2 (6 bases). The germline V and J ends were trimmed by 1 base and 7 bases, with 23 bases remaining between them. In germline, CDR1 is LGHNA, CDR2 YNFKEQ. The CDR3 is 18 residues long. The CDR3 region is CASSQGEALVVVRNEQFF. In DNA form, the CDR3 reads TGTGCCAGCAGCCAAGGGGAGGCCCTCGTGGTTGTTCGGAATGAGCAGTTCTTC.

A note on this clone: The junction departs from germline at one end; a sequencing error may be responsible. The chain recombines TRBV19 with TRBJ2-6, with D possibly being TRBD1 (5 bases). Germline CDR1 reads LNHDA; CDR2 reads SQIVND (reference sequence). The CDR3 loop spans 16 amino acids. For the CDR3, the DNA is TGTGCCAGTAGTATAGAATGGCGATCTGGGGCCAACGGCCTGACTTTC. Its translation: CASSIEWRSGANGLTF.

The chain joins TRBV2 to TRBJ2-3, with D possibly matching TRBD1 (6 bases). CDR3 size: 16 residues. V lost 2 bases and J 4 bases, leaving 16 bases between the germline ends. CDR1 and CDR2 from the germline V gene are SNHLY and FYNNEI. The CDR3 spells CASSEMVAGVADTQYF. CDR3 coding DNA: TGTGCCAGCAGTGAAATGGTGGCAGGGGTAGCAGATACGCAGTATTTT.

This clone was seen a few times. The CDR3 DNA sequence: TGTGCCAGCAGTTTCTGGGGACAGGGCCGTGAAGCTTTCTTT. This gives the protein CASSFWGQGREAFF. V usage is TRBV27 and J usage is TRBJ1-1; TRBD1 matches 9 bases. V lost 3 bases, J lost 7 bases, and 6 bases stayed unmatched. CDR1 MNHEY and CDR2 SMNVEV come from the germline V gene (reference sequence). CDR3 length: 14 residues.

This clone was counted once. In nucleotides, the CDR3 is TGTGCCAGCAGTTTTGCCAGCGCCGGGGAGCTGTTTTTT. Translation gives CASSFASAGELFF. The chain recombines TRBV27 with TRBJ2-2; D gene ambiguous. CDR1 is MNHEY and CDR2 is SMNVEV in the germline V gene (reference sequence). Deletions cut 3 bases from V and 6 bases from J, with 8 bases between. The CDR3 length is 13 residues.

V and J are TRBV9 and TRBJ2-1, with D possibly TRBD2 on 5 matching bases. V shed 1 base and J shed 13 bases, with 12 bases lying between them. Per the germline V gene, CDR1 is SGDLS and CDR2 is YYNGEE. There are 12 residues in the CDR3. The CDR3 region has the DNA TGTGCCAGCAGCGTAAACCCGGGATGTCAGTTCTTC. It translates to CASSVNPGCQFF.

The table lists this clone with a few counts. The V gene is TRBV7-8, the J gene TRBJ2-1; D not certain. CDR3 length: 12 residues. The germline CDR1 and CDR2 sequences are SGHVS and FQNEAQ. V lost 5 bases and J lost 6, with 8 bases in between. In nucleotides, the CDR3 is TGTGCCAGCAGCCCTCGGTCCAATGAGCAGTTCTTC. It specifies CASSPRSNEQFF.

V and J are TRBV10-3 and TRBJ1-2; the D is unclear. The CDR3 consists of 13 residues. V lost 3 bases to trimming and J lost 1 base, with 6 bases between them. Germline V gene lookup returns CDR1 ENHRY and CDR2 SYGVKD. CDR3: CAISETVNYGYTF. DNA for the CDR3: TGTGCCATCAGTGAAACAGTTAACTATGGCTACACCTTC.

V gene TRBV5-1 combines with J gene TRBJ2-1; D call uncertain. CDR1 and CDR2 from the germline V gene are SGHRS and YFSETQ. This CDR3 spans 14 amino acids. V lost 0 bases to trimming and J lost 8 bases, with 12 bases between them. The CDR3 nucleotides are TGCGCCAGCAGCTTGGGAATGTACAAGTATGAGCAGTTCTTC. It translates to CASSLGMYKYEQFF.